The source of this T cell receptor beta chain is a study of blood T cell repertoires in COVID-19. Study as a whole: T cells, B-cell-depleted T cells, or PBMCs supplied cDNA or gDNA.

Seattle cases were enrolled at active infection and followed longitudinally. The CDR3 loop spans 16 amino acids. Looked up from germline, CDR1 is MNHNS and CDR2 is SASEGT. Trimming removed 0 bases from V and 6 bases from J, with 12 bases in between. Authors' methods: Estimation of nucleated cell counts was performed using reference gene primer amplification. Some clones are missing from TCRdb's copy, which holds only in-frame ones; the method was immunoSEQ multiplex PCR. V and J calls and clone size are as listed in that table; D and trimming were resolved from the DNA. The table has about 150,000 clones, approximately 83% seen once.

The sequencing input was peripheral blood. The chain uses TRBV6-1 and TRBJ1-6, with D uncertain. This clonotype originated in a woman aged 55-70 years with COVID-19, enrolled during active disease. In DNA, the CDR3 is TGTGCCAGCAGTGAAGCAGGGAGGTTGGGTAATTCACCCCTCCACTTT. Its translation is CASSEAGRLGNSPLHF.